This is a list of T cell receptor beta chains from one sample in a study of T cell responses to AZD1222 COVID-19 vaccine. Generated by immunoSEQ multiplex PCR, the TCRdb table keeps only in-frame clones and is missing some. The sample carries about 140,000 clones, roughly 89% recorded once. The material was peripheral blood, obtained on day 0 of AZD1222 vaccination. The receptors here all came from an adult in good health. The CDR3 runs from the conserved cysteine through the conserved F or W. The D gene is left open where the match is weak. Size is stated for part of the rows, as once, few or many counts, or as a class when the clone is expanded.

TRBV6-6,NA,TRBJ2-1,TRBD1,CASFRTGNNEQFF,TGTGCCAGCTTCCGGACAGGGAACAATGAGCAGTTCTTC
TRBV7-8,once,TRBJ1-5,NA,CASSPDRTNQPQHF,TGTGCCAGCAGCCCCGACAGAACCAATCAGCCCCAGCATTTT
TRBV3-1/TRBV3-2,NA,TRBJ2-7,TRBD1,CASSQRGDRVYEQYF,TGTGCCAGCAGCCAACGGGGAGACAGGGTCTACGAGCAGTACTTC
TRBV5-3,once,TRBJ2-1,NA,CARRRSDEQFF,TGTGCCAGAAGACGGTCCGATGAGCAGTTCTTC
TRBV6-5,NA,TRBJ2-5,TRBD2,CASSMVAGLQETQYF,TGTGCCAGCTCAATGGTAGCGGGACTCCAAGAGACCCAGTACTTC
TRBV11-2,NA,TRBJ2-7,TRBD2,CASSLDLGLALSYEQYF,TGTGCCAGCAGCTTAGATCTGGGACTAGCTCTTAGCTACGAGCAGTACTTC
TRBV5-5,many,TRBJ1-3,TRBD1,CASSLPGQVSGNTIYF,TGTGCCAGCAGCTTACCCGGACAGGTCTCTGGAAACACCATATATTTT
TRBV5-4,few,TRBJ2-7,NA,CASSSQNEQYF,TGTGCCAGCAGCTCACAGAACGAGCAGTACTTC
TRBV3-1/TRBV3-2,NA,TRBJ1-1,NA,CASSHGRRNTEAFF,TGTGCCAGCAGCCACGGCAGGCGGAACACTGAAGCTTTCTTT
TRBV19,NA,TRBJ1-5,NA,CATRNRRVGNQPQHF,TGTGCCACCCGGAATAGGCGGGTGGGTAATCAGCCCCAGCATTTT
TRBV6-2/TRBV6-3,NA,TRBJ2-3,TRBD2,CASSYVGGATMYTQYF,TGTGCCAGCAGTTACGTCGGGGGGGCGACCATGTATACGCAGTATTTT
TRBV25-1,NA,TRBJ1-2,TRBD1,CASRGQNFPYGYTF,TGTGCCAGCAGGGGACAGAACTTCCCCTATGGCTACACCTTC
TRBV11-2,NA,TRBJ2-7,NA,CASSLVRVSYEQYF,TGTGCCAGCAGCTTAGTACGCGTCTCCTACGAGCAGTACTTC
TRBV28,NA,TRBJ1-4,TRBD1,CASNQGGVGTNEKLFF,TGTGCCAGCAACCAGGGGGGGGTTGGGACTAATGAAAAACTGTTTTTT
TRBV19,NA,TRBJ1-2,NA,CASKMDSNYGYTF,TGTGCCAGTAAGATGGACAGCAACTATGGCTACACCTTC
TRBV18,NA,TRBJ2-2,TRBD2,CASSPGLAGGMNTGELFF,TGTGCCAGCTCACCGGGACTAGCGGGAGGAATGAACACCGGGGAGCTGTTTTTT
TRBV13,NA,TRBJ2-1,TRBD2,CASSPLAGGTYNEQFF,TGTGCCAGCAGCCCCCTTGCGGGGGGCACCTACAATGAGCAGTTCTTC
TRBV11-1,NA,TRBJ1-1,NA,CASSPRVSVPEAFF,TGTGCCAGCAGCCCGCGGGTCAGCGTACCCGAAGCTTTCTTT
TRBV24-1,NA,TRBJ2-5,TRBD1,CATSDHGPRGQRETQYF,TGTGCCACCAGTGATCACGGTCCGAGGGGGCAGCGAGAGACCCAGTACTTC
TRBV4-1,NA,TRBJ1-4,TRBD1,CASSQVDREGEKLFF,TGCGCCAGCAGCCAAGTGGACAGGGAAGGTGAAAAACTGTTTTTT
TRBV3-1/TRBV3-2,NA,TRBJ1-1,NA,CASSKAGDRNTEAFF,TGTGCCAGCAGCAAAGCAGGGGATCGGAACACTGAAGCTTTCTTT
TRBV6-5,NA,TRBJ2-1,NA,CASSYVGGGDNEQFF,TGTGCCAGCAGTTACGTCGGTGGAGGAGACAATGAGCAGTTCTTC
TRBV7-9,NA,TRBJ2-1,NA,CASSLVERPTYNEQFF,TGTGCCAGCAGCTTAGTAGAGCGGCCCACCTACAATGAGCAGTTCTTC
TRBV6-1,NA,TRBJ1-2,NA,CASSEPDTYGYTF,TGTGCCAGCAGTGAGCCGGATACCTATGGCTACACCTTC
TRBV7-8,NA,TRBJ2-7,NA,CASSLVTNSYEQYF,TGTGCCAGCAGCTTAGTTACAAACTCCTACGAGCAGTACTTC
TRBV2,NA,TRBJ1-5,NA,CASKVHSNQPQHF,TGTGCCAGCAAAGTACACAGCAATCAGCCCCAGCATTTT
TRBV28,NA,TRBJ2-7,NA,CASSLYAYEQYF,TGTGCCAGCAGCCTCTATGCCTACGAGCAGTACTTC
TRBV9,NA,TRBJ1-3,NA,CASKGGGNTIYF,TGTGCCAGCAAGGGGGGTGGAAACACCATATATTTT
TRBV18,NA,TRBJ2-3,NA,CASFKTADTQYF,TGTGCCAGCTTTAAGACCGCAGATACGCAGTATTTT
TRBV6-5,NA,TRBJ2-3,NA,CASSFLRSTDTQYF,TGTGCCAGCAGTTTCCTCCGGAGCACAGATACGCAGTATTTT
TRBV28,NA,TRBJ1-2,NA,CASSPDSLYGYTF,TGTGCCAGCAGTCCCGACAGCCTTTATGGCTACACCTTC
TRBV5-1,NA,TRBJ2-3,TRBD2,CASSSAGLDGAQYF,TGCGCCAGCAGCTCGGCGGGACTAGACGGGGCGCAGTATTTT
TRBV5-1,NA,TRBJ1-5,NA,CASSLAGNQPQHF,TGCGCCAGCAGCTTGGCCGGAAATCAGCCCCAGCATTTT
TRBV19,once,TRBJ2-7,NA,CASNKGGEGHYEQYF,TGTGCCAGTAACAAGGGTGGTGAAGGGCACTACGAGCAGTACTTC
TRBV29-1,NA,TRBJ1-1,NA,CSVVRGVSEAFF,TGCAGCGTTGTAAGGGGGGTATCTGAAGCTTTCTTT
TRBV5-1,NA,TRBJ2-1,NA,CASSTGSGGYNEQFF,TGCGCCAGCAGCACTGGGTCCGGGGGTTACAATGAGCAGTTCTTC
TRBV14,once,TRBJ1-1,NA,CASSHSGHGWEAFF,TGTGCCAGCAGCCACTCCGGACATGGCTGGGAAGCTTTCTTT
TRBV6-5,NA,TRBJ1-4,TRBD1,CASSLMTGANEKLFF,TGTGCCAGCAGCCTGATGACAGGGGCTAATGAAAAACTGTTTTTT
TRBV9,NA,TRBJ2-1,TRBD1,CASSVAGQGHNEQFF,TGTGCCAGCAGCGTAGCGGGACAGGGGCACAATGAGCAGTTCTTC
TRBV6-5,NA,TRBJ1-3,NA,CASSYSGNTIYF,TGTGCCAGCAGTTACTCGGGAAACACCATATATTTT
TRBV29-1,NA,TRBJ1-2,TRBD1,CSVVQQGLGYGYTF,TGCAGCGTAGTCCAACAGGGGCTCGGATATGGCTACACCTTC
TRBV18,once,TRBJ2-1,NA,CASSPGVLRREQFF,TGTGCCAGCTCACCAGGGGTCCTGCGGCGGGAGCAGTTCTTC
TRBV27,once,TRBJ2-5,NA,CASSLRISREETQYF,TGTGCCAGCAGTTTAAGGATCTCGAGGGAGGAGACCCAGTACTTC
TRBV20-1,NA,TRBJ2-1,NA,CSAAGHNEQFF,TGCAGTGCGGCTGGCCACAATGAGCAGTTCTTC
TRBV9,NA,TRBJ1-1,NA,CASSERDIMNTEAFF,TGTGCCAGCAGCGAACGGGACATTATGAACACTGAAGCTTTCTTT
TRBV7-9,NA,TRBJ2-5,NA,CASSLATALRETQYF,TGTGCCAGCAGCTTAGCCACCGCCTTACGGGAGACCCAGTACTTC
TRBV7-2,NA,TRBJ1-5,NA,CASSFDGTPQPQHF,TGTGCCAGCAGCTTCGACGGGACCCCTCAGCCCCAGCATTTT
TRBV7-8,NA,TRBJ2-2,TRBD1,CASSPPGAGQGFGATGELFF,TGTGCCAGCAGCCCACCCGGGGCGGGACAGGGTTTCGGGGCCACCGGGGAGCTGTTTTTT
TRBV20-1,NA,TRBJ1-5,NA,CSASVQPNQPQHF,TGCAGTGCTAGTGTACAGCCTAATCAGCCCCAGCATTTT
TRBV3-1/TRBV3-2,NA,TRBJ2-3,NA,CASNSGGGDTQYF,TGTGCCAGCAACTCAGGAGGGGGAGATACGCAGTATTTT
TRBV25-1,NA,TRBJ1-1,NA,CASSWDNTEAFF,TGTGCCAGCAGTTGGGATAACACTGAAGCTTTCTTT
TRBV7-9,once,TRBJ1-1,NA,CASSSKLNTEAFF,TGTGCCAGCAGCTCAAAGTTGAACACTGAAGCTTTCTTT
TRBV11-2,NA,TRBJ2-1,NA,CASSLDWAFLTDYNEQFF,TGTGCCAGCAGCTTAGATTGGGCTTTTTTAACTGACTACAATGAGCAGTTCTTC
TRBV5-1,NA,TRBJ2-3,NA,CASSLDRITDTQYF,TGCGCCAGCAGCTTGGACAGGATTACAGATACGCAGTATTTT
TRBV6-5,few,TRBJ1-6,TRBD1,CASSYGTGDNSPLHF,TGTGCCAGCAGTTACGGGACAGGGGACAATTCACCCCTCCACTTT